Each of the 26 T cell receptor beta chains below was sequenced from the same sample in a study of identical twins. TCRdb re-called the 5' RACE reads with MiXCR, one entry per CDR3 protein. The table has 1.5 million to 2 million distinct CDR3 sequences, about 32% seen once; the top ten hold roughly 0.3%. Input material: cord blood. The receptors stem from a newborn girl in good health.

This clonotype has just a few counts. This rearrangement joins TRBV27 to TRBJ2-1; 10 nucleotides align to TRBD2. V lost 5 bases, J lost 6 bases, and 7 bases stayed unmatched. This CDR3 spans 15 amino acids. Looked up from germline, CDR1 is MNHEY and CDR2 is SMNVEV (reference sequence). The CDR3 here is CASSPGLAVGNEQFF. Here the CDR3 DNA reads TGTGCCAGCAGTCCCGGACTAGCGGTGGGCAATGAGCAGTTCTTC.

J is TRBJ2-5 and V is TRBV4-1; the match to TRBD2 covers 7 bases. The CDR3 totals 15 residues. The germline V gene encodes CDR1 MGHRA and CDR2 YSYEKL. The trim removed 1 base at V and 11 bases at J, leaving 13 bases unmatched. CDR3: CASSQVGGGNNEQYF. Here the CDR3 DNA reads TGCGCCAGCAGCCAAGTGGGGGGGGGAAACAATGAGCAGTACTTC.

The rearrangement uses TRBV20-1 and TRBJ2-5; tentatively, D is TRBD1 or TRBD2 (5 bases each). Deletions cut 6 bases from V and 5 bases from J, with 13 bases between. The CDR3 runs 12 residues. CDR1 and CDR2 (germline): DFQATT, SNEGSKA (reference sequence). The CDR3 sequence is CSAQGTMETQYF. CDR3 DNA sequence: TGCAGTGCCCAAGGGACGATGGAGACCCAGTACTTC.

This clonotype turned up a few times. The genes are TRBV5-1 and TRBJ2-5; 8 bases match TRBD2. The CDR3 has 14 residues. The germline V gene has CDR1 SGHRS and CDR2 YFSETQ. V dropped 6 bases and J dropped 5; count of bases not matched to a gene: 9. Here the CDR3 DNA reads TGCGCCAGCACGTTCAGCGGGAGAATGGAGACCCAGTACTTC. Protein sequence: CASTFSGRMETQYF.

CDR3 in DNA: TGTGCCAGCAGTTTATGGTACAGGTTAATGGATAATTCACCCCTCCACTTT. Residues: CASSLWYRLMDNSPLHF. J is TRBJ1-6 and V is TRBV28, with a possible D match to TRBD1 (5 bases). CDR1 and CDR2 from the germline V gene are MDHEN and SYDVKM. The CDR3 is 17 residues long. V lost 0 bases, J lost 5 bases, and 14 bases lay in between.

CDR3 bases: TGTGCCAGCAGTTTTGGGGGGCCCCAGCATTTT. Residues: CASSFGGPQHF. The rearrangement uses TRBV2 and TRBJ1-5; D may be TRBD1 (5 bases). V shed 5 bases and J shed 9 bases, with 8 bases lying between them. This CDR3 contains 11 residues. From germline, CDR1 is SNHLY and CDR2 FYNNEI.

The CDR3 region is CASSFYSGRYTGELFF. The CDR3 nucleotides are TGTGCCAGCAGCTTCTATAGCGGGAGATACACCGGGGAGCTGTTTTTT. V is TRBV7-8 and J is TRBJ2-2; 9 bases align to TRBD2. Per the germline V gene, CDR1 is SGHVS and CDR2 is FQNEAQ. J was trimmed by 3 bases and V by 3 bases; bases with no gene match: 5. The CDR3 spans 16 residues.

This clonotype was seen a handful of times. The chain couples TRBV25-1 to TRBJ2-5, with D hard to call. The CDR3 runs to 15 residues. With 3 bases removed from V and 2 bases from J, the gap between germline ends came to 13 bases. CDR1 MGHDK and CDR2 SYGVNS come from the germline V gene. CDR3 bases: TGTGCCAGCAGTGAGCGCCAAGTCTTGCAAGAGACCCAGTACTTC. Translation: CASSERQVLQETQYF.

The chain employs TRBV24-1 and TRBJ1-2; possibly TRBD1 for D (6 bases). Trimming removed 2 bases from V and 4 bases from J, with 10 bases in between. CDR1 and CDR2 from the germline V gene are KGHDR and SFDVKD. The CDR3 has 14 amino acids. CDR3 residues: CATSDSDSAYGYTF. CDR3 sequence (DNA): TGTGCCACCAGTGATTCGGACAGTGCCTATGGCTACACCTTC.

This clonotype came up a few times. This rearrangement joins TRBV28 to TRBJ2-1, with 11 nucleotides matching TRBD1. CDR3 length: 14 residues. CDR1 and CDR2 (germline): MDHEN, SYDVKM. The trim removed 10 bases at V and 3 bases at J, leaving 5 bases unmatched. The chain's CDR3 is CATRTGGDYNEQFF. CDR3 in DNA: TGTGCCACCCGGACAGGGGGCGACTACAATGAGCAGTTCTTC.

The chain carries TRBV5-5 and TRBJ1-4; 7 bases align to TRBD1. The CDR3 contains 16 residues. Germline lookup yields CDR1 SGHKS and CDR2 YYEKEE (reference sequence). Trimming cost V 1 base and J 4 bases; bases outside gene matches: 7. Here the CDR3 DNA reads TGTGCCAGCAGCTTGTGGGGACAGCTTTTTAATGAAAAACTGTTTTTT. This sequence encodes CASSLWGQLFNEKLFF.

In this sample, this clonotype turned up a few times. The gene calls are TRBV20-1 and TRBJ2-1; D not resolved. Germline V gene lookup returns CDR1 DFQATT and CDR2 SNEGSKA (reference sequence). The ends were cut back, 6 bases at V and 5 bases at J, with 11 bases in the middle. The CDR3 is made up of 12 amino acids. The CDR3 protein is CSAQTIDNEQFF. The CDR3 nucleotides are TGCAGTGCCCAGACAATCGACAATGAGCAGTTCTTC.

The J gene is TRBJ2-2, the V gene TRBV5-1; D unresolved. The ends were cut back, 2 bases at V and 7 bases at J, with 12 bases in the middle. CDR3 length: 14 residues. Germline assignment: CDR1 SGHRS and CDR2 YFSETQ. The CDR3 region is CASSFEGPGGELFF. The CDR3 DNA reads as TGCGCCAGCAGCTTCGAAGGGCCGGGCGGGGAGCTGTTTTTT.

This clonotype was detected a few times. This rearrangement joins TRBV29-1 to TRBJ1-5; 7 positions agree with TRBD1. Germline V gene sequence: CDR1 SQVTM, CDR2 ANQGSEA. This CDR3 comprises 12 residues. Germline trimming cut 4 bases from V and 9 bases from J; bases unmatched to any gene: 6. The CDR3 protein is CSVGDSFRPQHF. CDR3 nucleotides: TGCAGCGTTGGGGACAGTTTTCGGCCCCAGCATTTT.

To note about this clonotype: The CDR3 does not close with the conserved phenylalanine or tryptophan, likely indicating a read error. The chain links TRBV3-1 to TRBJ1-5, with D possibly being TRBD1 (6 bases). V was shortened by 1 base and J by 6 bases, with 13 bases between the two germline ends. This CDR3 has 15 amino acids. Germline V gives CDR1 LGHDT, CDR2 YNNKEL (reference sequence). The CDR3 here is CASSQVYGQIQPQHS. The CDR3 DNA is TGTGCCAGCAGCCAAGTTTATGGACAGATTCAGCCCCAGCATTCT.

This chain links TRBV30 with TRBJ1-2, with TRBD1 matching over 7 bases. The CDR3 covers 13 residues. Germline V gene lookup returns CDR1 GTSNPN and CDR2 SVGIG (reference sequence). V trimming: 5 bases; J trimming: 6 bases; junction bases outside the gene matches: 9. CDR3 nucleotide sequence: TGTGCCTGGTCCGGGACAGTGGAGCATGGCTACACCTTC. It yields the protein CAWSGTVEHGYTF. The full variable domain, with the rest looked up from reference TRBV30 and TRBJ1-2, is SQTIHQWPATLVQPVGSPLSLECTVEGTSNPNLYWYRQAAGRGLQLLFYSVGIGQISSEVPQNLSASRPQDRQFILSSKKLLLSDSGFYLCAWSGTVEHGYTFGSGTRLTVV.

The CDR3 DNA reads as TGTGCCAGCCACGGGACTAGCGTCCTCAATGAGCAGTTCTTC. Translation: CASHGTSVLNEQFF. The chain recombines TRBV7-9 with TRBJ2-1; 10 positions match TRBD2. The V gene's germline CDR1 is SEHNR and CDR2 FQNEAQ (reference sequence). CDR3 length equals 14 residues. The ends lost 8 bases at V and 6 bases at J; junction bases unmatched: 7.

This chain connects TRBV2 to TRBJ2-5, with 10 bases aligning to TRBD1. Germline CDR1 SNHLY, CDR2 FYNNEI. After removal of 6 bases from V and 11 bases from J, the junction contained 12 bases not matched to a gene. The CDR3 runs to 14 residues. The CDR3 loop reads CASRAGQGSNEQYF. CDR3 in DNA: TGTGCCAGCAGGGCGGGACAGGGGTCCAATGAGCAGTACTTC.

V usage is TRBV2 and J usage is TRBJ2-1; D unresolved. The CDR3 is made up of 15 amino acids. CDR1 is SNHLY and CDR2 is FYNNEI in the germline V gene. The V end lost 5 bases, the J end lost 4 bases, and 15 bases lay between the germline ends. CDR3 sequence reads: CASSPPPAGYNEQFF. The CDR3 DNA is TGTGCCAGCAGTCCCCCCCCCGCAGGATACAATGAGCAGTTCTTC.

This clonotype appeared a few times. CDR3 residues: CASSDPDTYGYTF. The CDR3, as DNA: TGCGCCAGCAGCGACCCCGACACGTATGGCTACACCTTC. V usage is TRBV5-1 and J usage is TRBJ1-2; D remains ambiguous. CDR1 SGHRS and CDR2 YFSETQ come from the germline V gene. V was trimmed by 4 bases and J by 5 bases, leaving 12 bases between them. CDR3 length: 13 residues.

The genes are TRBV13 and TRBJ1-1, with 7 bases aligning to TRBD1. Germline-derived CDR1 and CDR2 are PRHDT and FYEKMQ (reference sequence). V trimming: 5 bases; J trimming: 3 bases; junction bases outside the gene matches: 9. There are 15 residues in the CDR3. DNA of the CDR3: TGTGCCAGCAGCCCAAGGGGGCGAGGGTACACTGAAGCTTTCTTT. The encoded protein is CASSPRGRGYTEAFF. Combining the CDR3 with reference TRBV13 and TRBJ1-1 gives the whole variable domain AAGVIQSPRHLIKEKRETATLKCYPIPRHDTVYWYQQGPGQDPQFLISFYEKMQSDKGSIPDRFSAQQFSDYHSELNMSSLELGDSALYFCASSPRGRGYTEAFFGQGTRLTVV.

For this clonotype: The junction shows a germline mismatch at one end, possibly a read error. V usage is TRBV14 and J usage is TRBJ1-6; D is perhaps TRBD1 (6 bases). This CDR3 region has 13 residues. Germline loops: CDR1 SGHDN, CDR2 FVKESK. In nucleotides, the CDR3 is TGTGCCAGCAGCGCTACGGGACAAACACCCCCCCACTTT. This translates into CASSATGQTPPHF. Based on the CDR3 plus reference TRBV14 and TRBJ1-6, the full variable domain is EAGVTQFPSHSVIEKGQTVTLRCDPISGHDNLYWYRRVMGKEIKFLLHFVKESKQDESGMPNNRFLAERTGGTYSTLKVQPAELEDSGVYFCASSATGQTPPHFGNGTRLTVT.

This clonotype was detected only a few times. The CDR3 loop reads CASSSLAAPETQYF. Written as DNA, the CDR3 is TGCGCCAGCAGCTCCTTAGCCGCCCCGGAGACCCAGTACTTC. V and J are TRBV5-1 and TRBJ2-5; D is ambiguous. The CDR3 consists of 14 residues. V dropped 3 bases and J dropped 5 bases, with 14 bases sitting between them. CDR1 and CDR2 (germline): SGHRS, YFSETQ.

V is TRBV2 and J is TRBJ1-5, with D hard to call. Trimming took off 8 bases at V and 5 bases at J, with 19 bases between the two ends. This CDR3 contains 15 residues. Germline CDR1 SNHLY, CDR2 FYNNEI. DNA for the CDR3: TGTGCCAGCGCTAGTCTCGGGATCTCCGATCAGCCCCAGCATTTT. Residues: CASASLGISDQPQHF. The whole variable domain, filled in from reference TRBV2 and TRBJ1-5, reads EPEVTQTPSHQVTQMGQEVILRCVPISNHLYFYWYRQILGQKVEFLVSFYNNEISEKSEIFDDQFSVERPDGSNFTLKIRSTKLEDSAMYFCASASLGISDQPQHFGDGTRLSIL.

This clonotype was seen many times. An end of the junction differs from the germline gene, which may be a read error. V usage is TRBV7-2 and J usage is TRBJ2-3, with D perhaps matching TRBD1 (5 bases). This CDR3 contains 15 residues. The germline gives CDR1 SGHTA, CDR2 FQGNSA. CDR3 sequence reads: CASSLGATGTDTQYF. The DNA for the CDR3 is TGCGCCAGCAGCTTAGGGGCCACCGGCACAGATACGCAGTATTTT.

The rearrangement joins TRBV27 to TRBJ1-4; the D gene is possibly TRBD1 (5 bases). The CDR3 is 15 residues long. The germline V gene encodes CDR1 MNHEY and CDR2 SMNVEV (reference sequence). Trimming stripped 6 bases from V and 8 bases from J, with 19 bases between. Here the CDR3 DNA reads TGTGCCAGCAGCCAAAGTACAGGAATTGGGGAAAAACTGTTTTTT. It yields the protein CASSQSTGIGEKLFF.